Included here is one T cell receptor beta chain sequence, with context. This clone was detected a few times. Its binding antigen is unknown. Per-base qualities were not stored, and no clone one base away is much larger. The data were obtained in a study of T cell responses to AZD1222 COVID-19 vaccine (dated by TCRdb to the early 2020s). Background for the entire study: AZD1222 recipients whose second dose came at about 4 weeks and those whose second dose came at about 12 weeks were combined into one group, since spike-specific TCR depth and breadth did not differ between the two schedules. TCR sequencing covered over 230 trial participants: 200 to 220 given two doses of AZD1222 and 26 given two doses of MenACWY control vaccine. Trial participants were enrolled into age subgroups of 18-55, 56-69 and 70-plus years, which contained 148, 28 and 57 TCR-sequenced participants, respectively.

The time point tag for this specimen amounts to: baseline before first vaccination. Vaccinee samples were obtained from the UK trials COV001 and COV002, which included a single-blind randomized controlled phase 2/3 trial of AZD1222 (ChAdOx1 nCoV-19) in healthy adults. Trial participant PBMC samples were collected at day 0 and day 28 after the second dose for TCRbeta chain sequencing. The CDR3 runs 14 residues from the cysteine to the phenylalanine. This entry keeps only the CDR3 DNA: 42 bases, framed from base 1. V is trimmed back by 3 bases and J by 5 bases, and the junction contains 6 bases that no gene match accounts for. From a lookup of the germline V gene (reference sequence), CDR1 and CDR2 are LNHDA and SQIVND. On the study overall, not on this receptor specifically: Conclusions about previously exposed vaccinees are limited, since just five to seven AZD1222 recipients were seropositive for SARS-CoV-2 at baseline. Spike-specific TCR breadth and depth rose significantly after two AZD1222 doses compared with day 0 and with MenACWY recipients. Epitopes outside the regions mutated in the B.1.351 and B.1.1.7 variants were reportedly recognized by nearly half of the unique spike-specific TCRs. Because no day 14 peak-response samples were available, the repertoires could be characterized only after the peak T cell response. Most participants were white British and females outnumbered males, and the authors suggested that clonal diversity may have been underestimated. The 56-69-year group was small, and its depth increase did not reach significance, likely because of low power. The vaccine-associated CD4 TCRs covered the entire spike protein, and the dominant responses fell in regions 160-218 and 743-854.

The CDR3 regions of human TCRbeta chains were analyzed by immunosequencing. The paper's processing steps were these. TCRs in the repertoires were compared against a reference library of SARS-CoV-2-specific TCRs that had been generated with the MIRA antigen-specificity platform. Breadth meant the fraction of unique TCRs that were SARS-CoV-2-associated, whereas depth meant the fraction of total T cells that were SARS-CoV-2-associated. Using the MIRA data, each spike-specific TCR was mapped to the spike region that the TCR reacts to and placed in a CD4 or CD8 class. Log10-transformed breadth and depth values were compared by one-way ANOVA with Sidak's multiple comparisons tests. Imported from immuneACCESS, the table was reduced by TCRdb to in-frame sequences with V and J called. These copies leave out some clones; in studies compared against another copy, an unresolved V gene accounts for under half, and the cause of the remainder is not known. Clonal size and the V and J genes are those of that table, whereas D and trimming came from the DNA. The sample table lists 74,000 or so clones, around 80% of them with a count of one. Of the sample, around 21% falls within the top ten clones.

The chain uses TRBV19 and TRBJ1-2; TRBD1 matches 7 bases in the middle. The source is an adult in good health. Sequencing used peripheral blood, obtained on day 0 of AZD1222 vaccination. Here is the DNA: TGTGCCAGTAGTATCCGCTACAGGGGTTATGGCTACACCTTC. Translated, it gives CASSIRYRGYGYTF.